These 13 T cell receptor beta chains share one sample of origin, sequenced in a study of control samples from healthy donors and cancer patients. Generated by immunoSEQ multiplex PCR, the TCRdb table keeps only in-frame clones and is missing some. The data show tens of thousands of clones, with approximately 90% seen just once and 13% held by the top ten. Input material: PBMCs. Receptors originate from a man in his fifties with lung cancer.

The rearrangement links TRBV11-3 to TRBJ2-1; the D call may be TRBD1 or TRBD2 (6 bases each). The CDR3 has 13 amino acids. Germline-derived CDR1 and CDR2 are SGHNT and YENEEA. V shed 5 bases and J shed 8 bases, with 13 bases lying between them. This CDR3 reads CASSPTRGHEQFF. The CDR3 DNA reads TGTGCCAGCAGCCCAACCCGGGGGCATGAGCAGTTCTTC.

The J gene is TRBJ2-5, the V gene TRBV19; no definite D call. The germline V gene has CDR1 LNHDA and CDR2 SQIVND (reference sequence). The CDR3 is made up of 14 amino acids. The V gene lost 3 bases and the J gene lost 0 bases, with 8 bases spanning the gap. CDR3: CASSIGTDQETQYF. Here the CDR3 DNA reads TGTGCCAGTAGTATCGGTACAGACCAAGAGACCCAGTACTTC.

This clone was observed a single time. The rearrangement uses TRBV5-1 and TRBJ2-1, with TRBD1 identical over 8 bases. The CDR3 covers 17 residues. Germline-derived CDR1 and CDR2 are SGHRS and YFSETQ. With V trimmed by 2 bases and J by 9 bases, 16 bases remained unmatched. The CDR3 region is CASSLDPIGQGGSEQFF. The CDR3 DNA reads as TGCGCCAGCAGCTTAGACCCGATCGGACAGGGTGGAAGTGAGCAGTTCTTC.

The chain combines TRBV7-3 with TRBJ1-1; TRBD1 aligns across 8 bases. The V gene's germline CDR1 is SGHTA and CDR2 FQGTGA. V gave up 4 bases and J gave up 3 bases; unmatched junction bases: 4. The CDR3 totals 14 residues. The CDR3 sequence: CASSSMTGDTEAFF. CDR3 nucleotides: TGTGCCAGCAGCTCAATGACAGGGGACACTGAAGCTTTCTTT.

This chain uses TRBV30 with TRBJ1-2, with D uncertain. Looked up from germline, CDR1 is GTSNPN and CDR2 is SVGIG (reference sequence). The CDR3 sequence is 13 residues long. Trimming took off 5 bases at V and 2 bases at J, with 12 bases between the two ends. The CDR3 nucleotides read TGTGCCTGGGGCCCCTGGGGAAACTATGGCTACACCTTC. Protein sequence: CAWGPWGNYGYTF.

V usage is TRBV5-1 and J usage is TRBJ1-6; TRBD1 matches at 8 bases. The CDR3 has 18 residues. Unmatched junction bases numbered 10, after V lost 0 bases and J lost 5 bases. Germline CDR1 reads SGHRS; CDR2 reads YFSETQ. The CDR3 protein is CASSLAEQGAMDNSPLHF. DNA of the CDR3: TGCGCCAGCAGCTTGGCGGAGCAGGGGGCGATGGATAATTCACCCCTCCACTTT. The full variable domain, in which reference TRBV5-1 and TRBJ1-6 provide the parts outside the CDR3, is KAGVTQTPRYLIKTRGQQVTLSCSPISGHRSVSWYQQTPGQGLQFLFEYFSETQRNKGNFPGRFSGRQFSNSRSEMNVSTLELGDSALYLCASSLAEQGAMDNSPLHFGNGTRLTVT.

This clone was picked up one time. The gene calls are TRBV7-3 and TRBJ2-5; D gene unclear. This CDR3 spans 13 amino acids. V shed 4 bases and J shed 5 bases, with 11 bases lying between them. Germline V gene lookup returns CDR1 SGHTA and CDR2 FQGTGA. The CDR3 spells CASSSTVGETQYF. The CDR3 DNA follows: TGTGCCAGCAGCTCGACCGTTGGGGAGACCCAGTACTTC.

The rearrangement uses TRBV19 and TRBJ2-1, with 10 nucleotides matching TRBD2. Trimming at V came to 4 bases and at J to 5 bases, leaving 5 bases not matched to a gene. Germline assignment: CDR1 LNHDA and CDR2 SQIVND (reference sequence). There are 15 residues in the CDR3. Here the CDR3 DNA reads TGTGCCAGTAGTAGAGCGGGGGGGTTAAACAATGAGCAGTTCTTC. Translating it yields CASSRAGGLNNEQFF.

V is TRBV11-1 and J is TRBJ2-2; D gene ambiguous. The CDR3 covers 14 residues. The V gene's germline CDR1 is SGHAT and CDR2 FQDESV (reference sequence). V was shortened by 5 bases and J by 5 bases, with 12 bases between the two germline ends. This chain's CDR3 is CASSRYEITGELFF. CDR3 sequence (DNA): TGTGCCAGCAGCCGCTACGAGATAACCGGGGAGCTGTTTTTT.

The chain recombines TRBV29-1 with TRBJ1-1; a weak D match, TRBD1 (6 bases). The CDR3 contains 13 residues. The V gene lost 8 bases and the J gene lost 0 bases, with 13 bases spanning the gap. CDR1 and CDR2 (germline): SQVTM, ANQGSEA. The CDR3 is CSIGGDMNTEAFF. For the CDR3, the DNA is TGCAGCATAGGAGGGGACATGAACACTGAAGCTTTCTTT.

The chain carries TRBV7-2 and TRBJ1-1; the D gene is possibly TRBD1 (5 bases). This CDR3 has 14 residues. Germline V gene sequence: CDR1 SGHTA, CDR2 FQGNSA. The V end lost 7 bases, the J end lost 1 base, and 13 bases lay between the germline ends. CDR3 residues: CASILRGENTEAFF. In nucleotides, the CDR3 is TGTGCCAGCATCCTAAGAGGGGAGAACACTGAAGCTTTCTTT.

This clone turned up a few times. The chain is built from TRBV10-1 and TRBJ1-4; D perhaps matches TRBD1 (6 bases). The CDR3 has 14 amino acids. Trimming removed 6 bases at V and 7 bases at J, with 15 bases between. Germline V gene data show CDR1 as WNHNN and CDR2 as SYGVQD (reference sequence). The CDR3 nucleotides read TGCGCCAGCAGAATTTACAGGGACTCTGAAAAACTGTTTTTT. Translation: CASRIYRDSEKLFF.

V gene TRBV28 combines with J gene TRBJ1-4; D gene uncertain. The germline V and J ends were trimmed by 8 bases and 8 bases, with 12 bases remaining between them. Germline CDR1 reads MDHEN; CDR2 reads SYDVKM. The CDR3 contains 12 residues. This CDR3 is CASGPLREKLFF. The CDR3 bases are TGTGCCAGCGGTCCCTTGAGAGAAAAACTGTTTTTT.